These 21 T cell receptor beta chains came from one sample sequenced in a study of cytomegalovirus exposure and HLA in healthy donors. Both 60 Vbeta primers and 13 Jbeta primers went into the PCR. Profiled with immunoSEQ multiplex PCR; TCRdb holds only in-frame clones, not every one. Found here are over 150,000 clones; the top ten clones hold 0.74%. The specimen was PBMCs. These receptors were obtained from a boy aged 5-17 years in good health and CMV-seronegative.

The CDR3 DNA reads TGTGCCAGCAGCTTAGCGGATAGCGGGGGGGCCAAAGAGACCCAGTACTTC. As protein: CASSLADSGGAKETQYF. The chain employs TRBV7-9 and TRBJ2-5, with 11 nucleotides matching TRBD2. The V gene end was trimmed by 0 bases and the J gene end by 3 bases; junction bases not matched to a gene: 6. Germline CDR1 SEHNR, CDR2 FQNEAQ (reference sequence). The CDR3 has 17 residues.

CDR3 in DNA: TGTGCCAGCAGCTTTGGAGAGAACTATGGCTACACCTTC. It yields the protein CASSFGENYGYTF. The V call is TRBV7-9, the J call TRBJ1-2, with D unclear. The CDR3 consists of 13 residues. CDR1 SEHNR and CDR2 FQNEAQ come from the germline V gene (reference sequence). Trimming took 3 bases from V and 2 from J, leaving 7 bases between them.

The chain is built from TRBV7-2 and TRBJ1-2, with 9 bases lining up with TRBD1. V lost 4 bases and J lost 6; bases outside the gene matches: 12. The CDR3 length is 16 residues. CDR1 and CDR2 (germline): SGHTA, FQGNSA. As DNA, the CDR3 is TGTGCCAGCAGCTACCTAGGGCCGGGACAGGGTAATGGCTACACCTTC. Amino acid sequence: CASSYLGPGQGNGYTF.

The rearrangement joins TRBV11-2 to TRBJ2-7, with TRBD1 identical over 7 bases. Germline V gives CDR1 SGHAT, CDR2 FQNNGV. Unmatched junction bases numbered 11, after V lost 4 bases and J lost 5 bases. The CDR3 totals 15 residues. The CDR3 nucleotides are TGTGCCAGCAGCTCGTTACAGGGGTCACGCCACGAGCAGTACTTC. Amino acids: CASSSLQGSRHEQYF.

The chain employs TRBV9 and TRBJ2-2, with D hard to call. The germline V and J ends were trimmed by 2 bases and 4 bases, with 6 bases remaining between them. Germline-derived CDR1 and CDR2 are SGDLS and YYNGEE. This CDR3 comprises 13 residues. CDR3 in DNA: TGTGCCAGCAGCGTTGGGCCCACCGGGGAGCTGTTTTTT. Residues: CASSVGPTGELFF.

CDR3 loop: CASSQDYGSYYGYTF. In DNA form, the CDR3 reads TGTGCCAGCAGCCAAGATTACGGTTCTTACTATGGCTACACCTTC. V and J are TRBV4-2 and TRBJ1-2; the D is unclear. CDR3 length equals 15 residues. Germline V gives CDR1 LGHNA, CDR2 YNFKEQ. Trimming removed 0 bases from V and 3 bases from J, with 11 bases in between.

V is TRBV9 and J is TRBJ2-1; 8 bases fit TRBD1. The CDR3 is 16 residues long. The V gene end was trimmed by 3 bases and the J gene end by 4 bases; junction bases not matched to a gene: 9. Germline assignment: CDR1 SGDLS and CDR2 YYNGEE. The CDR3 nucleotides are TGTGCCAGCAGCGCCCAGGGGGCGCAACGGTACAATGAGCAGTTCTTC. It specifies CASSAQGAQRYNEQFF.

The gene calls are TRBV2 and TRBJ2-1; 10 bases are a match to TRBD2. Trimming at V came to 6 bases and at J to 15 bases, leaving 8 bases not matched to a gene. The germline V gene encodes CDR1 SNHLY and CDR2 FYNNEI. This CDR3 contains 12 residues. The CDR3 nucleotides read TGTGCCAGCAGGGCTAGCGGGGGAGGGTGGTTCTTC. Its translation is CASRASGGGWFF.

The chain combines TRBV7-9 with TRBJ2-1, with D possibly matching TRBD1 (5 bases). V was pared by 4 bases and J by 6 bases, with 16 bases between. Germline-derived CDR1 and CDR2 are SEHNR and FQNEAQ (reference sequence). The CDR3 sequence is 15 residues long. The CDR3 nucleotides read TGTGCCAGCAGCTCGGACGCAGGGCATCGCAATGAGCAGTTCTTC. Translating gives CASSSDAGHRNEQFF.

The chain uses TRBV30 and TRBJ2-2; D is undetermined. The V gene's germline CDR1 is GTSNPN and CDR2 SVGIG (reference sequence). Deletions cut 4 bases from V and 5 bases from J, with 5 bases between. The length of the CDR3 is 11 residues. CDR3 bases: TGTGCCTGGACCGAGACCGGGGAGCTGTTTTTT. Its protein is CAWTETGELFF.

The V and J genes are TRBV6-5 and TRBJ2-7, with TRBD1 as a possible D gene (5 bases). V was clipped by 5 bases and J by 0 bases, with 14 bases between them. The CDR3 is made up of 15 amino acids. Looked up from germline, CDR1 is MNHEY and CDR2 is SVGAGI. CDR3 nucleotide sequence: TGTGCCAGCAGTCTCTCGACAGCTTACTCCTACGAGCAGTACTTC. Translation: CASSLSTAYSYEQYF.

The chain couples TRBV29-1 to TRBJ1-2; 7 bases line up with TRBD1. With V trimmed by 4 bases and J by 1 base, 9 bases remained unmatched. Germline CDR1 and CDR2: SQVTM and ANQGSEA. The CDR3 runs to 15 residues. The CDR3: CSVATGTAINYGYTF. DNA for the CDR3: TGCAGCGTTGCCACTGGGACAGCCATTAACTATGGCTACACCTTC.

The rearrangement joins TRBV29-1 to TRBJ1-2, with 9 bases that match TRBD1. The V segment lost 8 bases and the J segment 3 bases; nucleotides outside the gene matches: 4. The germline CDR1 and CDR2 sequences are SQVTM and ANQGSEA. This CDR3 has 12 amino acids. The CDR3 region has the DNA TGCAGCTCGGGGGACAGGGACTATGGCTACACCTTC. It encodes CSSGDRDYGYTF. The whole variable domain, filled in from reference TRBV29-1 and TRBJ1-2, reads SAVISQKPSRDICQRGTSLTIQCQVDSQVTMMFWYRQQPGQSLTLIATANQGSEATYESGFVIDKFPISRPNLTFSTLTVSNMSPEDSSIYLCSSGDRDYGYTFGSGTRLTVV.

The rearrangement joins TRBV6-6 to TRBJ1-2, with 8 nucleotides matching TRBD1. Germline V lookup: CDR1 MNHNY, CDR2 SVGAGI (reference sequence). The CDR3 sequence is 13 residues long. J lost 3 bases, V lost 5 bases, and 2 bases had no gene match. The CDR3 DNA reads as TGTGCCAGCAGTAAACAGGGGGACTATGGCTACACCTTC. Its translation: CASSKQGDYGYTF.

V usage is TRBV6-1 and J usage is TRBJ1-2, with 7 bases aligning to TRBD1. CDR3 length: 15 amino acids. Trimming took 3 bases from V and 4 from J; bases not matched to a gene: 8. CDR1 MNHNS and CDR2 SASEGT come from the germline V gene. CDR3 coding DNA: TGTGCCAGCAGTGATAGGGCAGGGGGGACCTATGGCTACACCTTC. It is translated as CASSDRAGGTYGYTF.

The V gene is TRBV7-2, the J gene TRBJ1-6, with D unclear. This CDR3 spans 12 amino acids. The germline V and J ends were trimmed by 3 bases and 6 bases, with 3 bases remaining between them. The germline V gene has CDR1 SGHTA and CDR2 FQGNSA. DNA of the CDR3: TGTGCCAGCAGCTTTAGTAATTCACCCCTCCACTTT. Translation: CASSFSNSPLHF.

The chain recombines TRBV7-2 with TRBJ2-7; TRBD2 matches at 8 bases. CDR3 length equals 16 residues. V lost 5 bases and J lost 6; bases outside the gene matches: 15. Germline V CDR1 and CDR2: SGHTA, FQGNSA. In DNA, the CDR3 is TGTGCCAGCAGCCTACTTGCGGGGGGCCTCTCTGGCGAGCAGTACTTC. Amino acids: CASSLLAGGLSGEQYF.

V is TRBV30 and J is TRBJ2-2, with 10 bases fitting TRBD2. The CDR3 is 15 amino acids. CDR1 is GTSNPN and CDR2 is SVGIG in the germline V gene (reference sequence). V lost 6 bases, J lost 3 bases, and 7 bases stayed unmatched. This CDR3 is CACASGGAHTGELFF. CDR3 nucleotide sequence: TGTGCCTGTGCCAGCGGGGGGGCGCACACCGGGGAGCTGTTTTTT.

This rearrangement joins TRBV6-5 to TRBJ2-7; the match to TRBD1 covers 8 bases. Germline V lookup: CDR1 MNHEY, CDR2 SVGAGI. V shed 2 bases, J shed 8 bases, and the junction held 8 bases outside the gene matches. The CDR3 has 14 residues. The CDR3 sequence is CASSYPSRDRQQYF. CDR3 nucleotides: TGTGCCAGCAGTTACCCCAGCAGGGACAGGCAGCAGTACTTC.

The chain employs TRBV4-2 and TRBJ2-3; D is ambiguous. CDR3 size: 14 residues. The germline V and J ends were trimmed by 0 bases and 6 bases, with 10 bases remaining between them. Germline V CDR1 and CDR2: LGHNA, YNFKEQ. CDR3 sequence reads: CASSQDRSDDTQYF. CDR3 DNA sequence: TGTGCCAGCAGCCAAGATCGCAGCGACGATACGCAGTATTTT.

The CDR3 DNA reads TGCGCCAGCAGCTGGGACAGACTTGGGGACACCATATATTTT. Translated: CASSWDRLGDTIYF. This sequence joins TRBV5-1 and TRBJ1-3, with TRBD1 matching 7 bases. The germline gives CDR1 SGHRS, CDR2 YFSETQ. The CDR3 length is 14 residues. Trimming cost V 3 bases and J 8 bases; bases outside gene matches: 8.